Listed below are T cell receptor beta chains from one sample, sequenced in a study of T-cell reconstitution after alpha-beta-depleted transplantation in children. TCRdb analysed the PCR reads with MiXCR anew, one entry per CDR3 protein. The data contain about 980,000 distinct CDR3 sequences, about 30% of them singletons. The material was PBMCs, mostly from graft donor cells, obtained 360 days after TCRalphabeta/CD19-depleted stem cell transplant. The receptors shown here come from a boy less than two years old who had a stem cell transplant for SCID, so the T cells may come from the graft donor. Both conserved end residues are part of each CDR3. Fields, in order: D gene, V gene, CDR3 protein. D genes are given only for firm matches.

TRBD1,TRBV5-1,CASSYRTGSNYGYTF
TRBD2,TRBV4-3,CASSQPSGGSTGELFF
-,TRBV3-1,CASSHLRKTQYF
-,TRBV6-1,CASKIEAFTGELFF
-,TRBV6-5,CASSYSARGSYNEQFF
-,TRBV5-1,CASSNGAGSYNEQFF
-,TRBV18,CASSPPYRSSYEQYF
-,TRBV18,CASSPFSGNGYEQYF
-,TRBV7-2,CASSARVRAGLREFF
-,TRBV20-1,CSAREARWDTQYF
-,TRBV5-1,CASSSSPGNTIYF
TRBD1,TRBV3-1,CASSQDSVGQGVSGYTF
-,TRBV21-1,CASSKGGTGTDTQYF
TRBD1,TRBV28,CASSLSTGGNTEAFF
TRBD2,TRBV18,CASSPLAGGPLGDTQYF
TRBD2,TRBV6-5,CASSLNSGGISTDTQYF
TRBD1,TRBV4-1,CASSQETGIGLNTEAFF
-,TRBV5-6,CASSLEEGPEAFF
-,TRBV6-2/TRBV6-3,CASSNRRRGEQYF
TRBD2,TRBV5-1,CASSPIPASGVGYNEQFF
TRBD1,TRBV29-1,CSGLTGVEAQYF
-,TRBV7-9,CASSLDAPFTGELFF
-,TRBV5-5,CASSLGGSKGYNEQFF
-,TRBV6-5,CASGVNAFRNF
-,TRBV28,CASSFGPGTTKETQYF
-,TRBV28,CASSFMGTHGFIAKNIQYF
-,TRBV11-2,CASSLQGFFLRRSNYGYTF
-,TRBV2,CASSLERAGELFF
TRBD2,TRBV28,CASSTPGPGTSTYEQYF
TRBD2,TRBV7-9,CASSYSGGAHNEQFF
-,TRBV15,CATCSGTGEQFF
-,TRBV5-1,CASSLLSGYNEQFF
TRBD1,TRBV7-9,CASRRTGDLNTIYF
-,TRBV15,CATSRASGNQPQHF
-,TRBV12-3/TRBV12-4,CASTKTSSGEQFF
TRBD1,TRBV7-2,CASKKTRGPQETQYF
-,TRBV7-9,CASAPQGDTQYF
TRBD2,TRBV5-1,CASSRAGGGTYNEQFF
-,TRBV9,CASSALPGPGRNIQYF
TRBD1,TRBV6-1,CASSPTPRGIHEQYF
-,TRBV29-1,CSVRDNEQYF
-,TRBV4-1,CASSQDYGRRGGTQYF